A selection of T cell receptor beta chains follows, all from one sample in a study of blood T cell repertoires in COVID-19. Assay: immunoSEQ multiplex PCR; the TCRdb copy retains only in-frame clones and omits some. The table includes roughly 380,000 clones, about 88% detected once. The sequenced sample was peripheral blood. The receptor set was obtained from a woman in her forties with COVID-19, enrolled during active disease. Each CDR3 is given with its conserved first and last residue. A D gene is named only where the DNA matches it firmly. Only some rows state a clone size, as once, few, many or a class for expanded clones.

cdr3_aa: CASSGGTSGGGGYTQYF
cdr3_nt: TGTGCCAGCAGCGGAGGGACTAGCGGGGGAGGCGGGTATACGCAGTATTTT
v_call: TRBV5-6
clone_size: .
d_call: TRBD2
j_call: TRBJ2-3

cdr3_aa: CASSFLQGAEAFF
cdr3_nt: TGTGCCAGCAGTTTCCTACAGGGGGCTGAAGCTTTCTTT
v_call: TRBV12-3/TRBV12-4
clone_size: once
d_call: TRBD1
j_call: TRBJ1-1

cdr3_aa: CATSSLAGGYTGELFF
cdr3_nt: TGTGCCACCAGCAGCCTGGCCGGGGGGTACACCGGGGAGCTGTTTTTT
v_call: TRBV15
clone_size: once
d_call: TRBD2
j_call: TRBJ2-2

cdr3_aa: CASSLGGTVNSPLHF
cdr3_nt: TGTGCCAGCAGCTTAGGAGGGACAGTTAATTCACCCCTCCACTTT
v_call: TRBV7-2
clone_size: .
d_call: TRBD1
j_call: TRBJ1-6

cdr3_aa: CSVEWGQGGTIYF
cdr3_nt: TGCAGCGTTGAATGGGGCCAGGGTGGCACCATATATTTT
v_call: TRBV29-1
clone_size: .
d_call: .
j_call: TRBJ1-3

cdr3_aa: CASSSRQGGGYTF
cdr3_nt: TGTGCCAGCAGCTCGCGACAGGGTGGAGGCTACACCTTC
v_call: TRBV7-2
clone_size: few
d_call: TRBD1
j_call: TRBJ1-2

cdr3_aa: CASSSFRQGRANEKLFF
cdr3_nt: TGTGCCAGCAGTTCTTTTCGACAGGGTAGAGCTAATGAAAAACTGTTTTTT
v_call: TRBV28
clone_size: .
d_call: TRBD1
j_call: TRBJ1-4

cdr3_aa: CATSRGSEQYF
cdr3_nt: TGTGCCACCTCAAGGGGCTCCGAGCAGTACTTC
v_call: TRBV2
clone_size: .
d_call: .
j_call: TRBJ2-7

cdr3_aa: CASSFNGQETQYF
cdr3_nt: TGTGCCAGCAGCTTTAACGGTCAAGAGACCCAGTACTTC
v_call: TRBV7-9
clone_size: .
d_call: .
j_call: TRBJ2-5

cdr3_aa: CASSQALTDLTGANVLTF
cdr3_nt: TGCGCCAGCAGCCAAGCTCTGACAGATCTTACTGGGGCCAACGTCCTGACTTTC
v_call: TRBV4-3
clone_size: .
d_call: .
j_call: TRBJ2-6

cdr3_aa: CASSPYTYEQYF
cdr3_nt: TGTGCCAGCAGTCCCTATACTTACGAGCAGTACTTC
v_call: TRBV12-3/TRBV12-4
clone_size: .
d_call: .
j_call: TRBJ2-7

cdr3_aa: CASSPYLKPYNEQFF
cdr3_nt: TGCGCCAGCAGCCCCTACTTAAAGCCTTACAATGAGCAGTTCTTC
v_call: TRBV5-1
clone_size: .
d_call: .
j_call: TRBJ2-1

cdr3_aa: CASSVGPLYEQYF
cdr3_nt: TGTGCCAGCAGCGTAGGTCCCCTCTACGAGCAGTACTTC
v_call: TRBV9
clone_size: .
d_call: .
j_call: TRBJ2-7

cdr3_aa: CASTRRGDGELFF
cdr3_nt: TGTGCCAGCACGAGGCGAGGTGACGGGGAGCTGTTTTTT
v_call: TRBV6-6
clone_size: few
d_call: .
j_call: TRBJ2-2

cdr3_aa: CASSFLREVNTEAFF
cdr3_nt: TGTGCCAGCAGTTTCCTACGGGAAGTGAACACTGAAGCTTTCTTT
v_call: TRBV27
clone_size: .
d_call: .
j_call: TRBJ1-1